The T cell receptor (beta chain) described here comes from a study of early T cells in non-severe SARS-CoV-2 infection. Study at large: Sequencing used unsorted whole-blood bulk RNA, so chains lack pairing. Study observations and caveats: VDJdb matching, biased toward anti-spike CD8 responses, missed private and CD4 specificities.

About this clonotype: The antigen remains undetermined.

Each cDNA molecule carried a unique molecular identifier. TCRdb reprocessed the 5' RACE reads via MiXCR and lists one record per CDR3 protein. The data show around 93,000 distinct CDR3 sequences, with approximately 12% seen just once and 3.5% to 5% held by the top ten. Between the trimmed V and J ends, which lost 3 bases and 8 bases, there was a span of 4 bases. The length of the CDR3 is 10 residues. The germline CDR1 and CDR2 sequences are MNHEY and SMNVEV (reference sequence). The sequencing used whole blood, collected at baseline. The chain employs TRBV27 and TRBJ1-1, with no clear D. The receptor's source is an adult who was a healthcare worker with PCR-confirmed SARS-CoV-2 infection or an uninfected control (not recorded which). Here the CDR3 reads CASSLGEAFF. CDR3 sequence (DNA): TGTGCCAGCAGTTTGGGCGAAGCTTTCTTT.